Each of the 25 T cell receptor beta chains below was sequenced from the same sample in a study of shared clonotypes between healthy human individuals. TCRdb's copy holds only in-frame clones and misses some; the assay was immunoSEQ multiplex PCR. The sample lists about 2.1 million clones, around 93% occurring once. Selected positively for CCR7 and CD45RO-negative, naive CD8 cells excluded terminally differentiated effector memory CD45RA+ cells. The sequenced sample consisted of naive CD8+ T cells from PBMCs. These receptors were collected from a man aged 18 to 29 in good health. Some clones in this sample may be carry-over from other donors' samples.

The chain is built from TRBV10-1 and TRBJ2-7; D is uncertain. Trimming removed 10 bases at V and 3 bases at J, with 13 bases between. Looked up from germline, CDR1 is WNHNN and CDR2 is SYGVQD (reference sequence). The CDR3 has 12 amino acids. The DNA for the CDR3 is TGCGCCACCAAAAGGGCTGACTACGAGCAGTACTTC. It encodes CATKRADYEQYF.

V gene TRBV19 combines with J gene TRBJ2-7, with 8 bases fitting TRBD2. Germline V gene data show CDR1 as LNHDA and CDR2 as SQIVND (reference sequence). The CDR3 has 14 residues. Unmatched junction bases numbered 4, after V lost 1 base and J lost 5 bases. The CDR3 coding sequence is TGTGCCAGTAGTATAGGGCGGGAGGCCCACGAGCAGTACTTC. Encoded protein: CASSIGREAHEQYF.

The chain carries TRBV19 and TRBJ2-1; TRBD1 is a possible D gene (6 bases). CDR1 is LNHDA, CDR2 SQIVND, per germline (reference sequence). The CDR3 length is 15 residues. V lost 6 bases and J 2 bases, leaving 14 bases between the germline ends. The CDR3 DNA sequence: TGTGCCAGTAGCCCATTCGGGACAACCTACAATGAGCAGTTCTTC. This gives the protein CASSPFGTTYNEQFF. The full variable domain, with the rest looked up from reference TRBV19 and TRBJ2-1, is DGGITQSPKYLFRKEGQNVTLSCEQNLNHDAMYWYRQDPGQGLRLIYYSQIVNDFQKGDIAEGYSVSREKKESFPLTVTSAQKNPTAFYLCASSPFGTTYNEQFFGPGTRLTVL.

V usage is TRBV28 and J usage is TRBJ2-1; D unclear. The CDR3 has 18 residues. V dropped 2 bases and J dropped 0 bases, with 17 bases sitting between them. CDR1 MDHEN and CDR2 SYDVKM come from the germline V gene. CDR3 in DNA: TGTGCCAGCAGTTTACGAACCCTTTGGCTGAGCTCCTACAATGAGCAGTTCTTC. Translation: CASSLRTLWLSSYNEQFF.

The rearrangement uses TRBV6-6 and TRBJ1-1, with a possible D match to TRBD1 (6 bases). The germline gives CDR1 MNHNY, CDR2 SVGAGI (reference sequence). With 4 bases removed from V and 0 bases from J, the gap between germline ends came to 9 bases. The CDR3 runs 14 residues. CDR3 sequence: CASSLDSLNTEAFF. The CDR3 coding sequence is TGTGCCAGCAGTTTGGACAGCTTGAACACTGAAGCTTTCTTT.

The rearrangement links TRBV28 to TRBJ1-1; D unclear. Trimming left V 6 bases short and J 0 bases short, with 11 bases between. Germline assignment: CDR1 MDHEN and CDR2 SYDVKM. This CDR3 comprises 14 residues. The CDR3 is CASSLTSMNTEAFF. CDR3 nucleotide sequence: TGTGCCAGCAGCTTGACTTCCATGAACACTGAAGCTTTCTTT.

DNA for the CDR3: TGTGCCAGCAGCCCCGTTAACAGGGGGCTAGACTACGAGCAGTACTTC. It codes for CASSPVNRGLDYEQYF. The rearrangement uses TRBV7-9 and TRBJ2-7, with TRBD1 matching over 9 bases. The V and J ends lost 5 bases and 3 bases, in that order; junction bases with no gene match: 11. CDR1 and CDR2 from the germline V gene are SEHNR and FQNEAQ (reference sequence). The CDR3 sequence is 16 residues long.

The rearrangement joins TRBV29-1 to TRBJ1-2; tentative D call: TRBD1 (6 bases). V lost 8 bases, J lost 0 bases, and 16 bases lay in between. Germline CDR1 reads SQVTM; CDR2 reads ANQGSEA. The CDR3 totals 14 residues. Here the CDR3 reads CSFSDSETNYGYTF. For the CDR3, the DNA is TGCAGCTTTTCGGACAGTGAGACTAACTATGGCTACACCTTC. The full variable domain, with the rest looked up from reference TRBV29-1 and TRBJ1-2, is SAVISQKPSRDICQRGTSLTIQCQVDSQVTMMFWYRQQPGQSLTLIATANQGSEATYESGFVIDKFPISRPNLTFSTLTVSNMSPEDSSIYLCSFSDSETNYGYTFGSGTRLTVV.

This clone has just a few counts. The rearrangement joins TRBV12-5 to TRBJ2-2; D unclear. The CDR3 runs 12 residues. V was shortened by 3 bases and J by 7 bases, with 6 bases between the two germline ends. Germline-derived CDR1 and CDR2 are LGHNT and FRNRAP. CDR3 in DNA: TGTGCTAGTGGTTTCGATCGCGGGGAGCTGTTTTTT. Its translation: CASGFDRGELFF.

The gene calls are TRBV28 and TRBJ2-1, with a tentative D call TRBD2 (7 bases). Germline loops: CDR1 MDHEN, CDR2 SYDVKM. The V end was cut by 6 bases, the J end by 7 bases, with 31 bases between. The CDR3 is made up of 19 amino acids. This CDR3 reads CASSSAWGGSRGLHNEQFF. CDR3 bases: TGTGCCAGCAGCTCCGCCTGGGGGGGATCCAGGGGATTACATAATGAGCAGTTCTTC.

The genes are TRBV5-4 and TRBJ2-7; no clear D. The CDR3 spans 11 residues. Germline CDR1 SGHNT, CDR2 YYREEE (reference sequence). Between the trimmed V and J ends, which lost 1 base and 5 bases, there was a span of 4 bases. The CDR3 spells CASSLMDEQYF. CDR3 in DNA: TGTGCCAGCAGCTTGATGGACGAGCAGTACTTC.

In its sample, this clone was seen once. The chain has TRBV27 and TRBJ1-1, with 7 bases lining up with TRBD1. The CDR3 covers 16 residues. J was trimmed by 0 bases and V by 3 bases; bases with no gene match: 7. The germline CDR1 and CDR2 sequences are MNHEY and SMNVEV (reference sequence). CDR3 amino acids: CASSFLQGRLNTEAFF. The CDR3 bases are TGTGCCAGCAGTTTCTTACAGGGGCGATTGAACACTGAAGCTTTCTTT.

V gene TRBV7-8 combines with J gene TRBJ1-1; 7 bases line up with TRBD1. The CDR3 sequence is 15 residues long. V trimming: 3 bases; J trimming: 1 base; junction bases outside the gene matches: 5. From germline, CDR1 is SGHVS and CDR2 FQNEAQ. The CDR3 protein is CASSLFGTANTEAFF. The CDR3 nucleotides are TGTGCCAGCAGCTTGTTCGGGACAGCGAACACTGAAGCTTTCTTT.

The J gene is TRBJ1-2, the V gene TRBV27; D uncertain. The V gene's germline CDR1 is MNHEY and CDR2 SMNVEV (reference sequence). The V end lost 0 bases, the J end lost 7 bases, and 12 bases lay between the germline ends. The length of the CDR3 is 14 residues. The CDR3 sequence is CASSLSARASGYTF. CDR3 nucleotide sequence: TGTGCCAGCAGTTTATCGGCCAGAGCGTCTGGCTACACCTTC.

This chain uses TRBV5-1 with TRBJ1-1; D possibly corresponds to TRBD1 (6 bases). The CDR3 has 17 residues. V was clipped by 0 bases and J by 0 bases, with 15 bases between them. CDR1 is SGHRS, CDR2 YFSETQ, per germline. CDR3 region: CASSLGQGIIMNTEAFF. CDR3 nucleotide sequence: TGCGCCAGCAGCTTGGGGCAGGGGATTATCATGAACACTGAAGCTTTCTTT.

The CDR3 sequence is CASSIEFGAERYEQYF. The CDR3 DNA is TGTGCCAGTAGTATAGAATTCGGGGCAGAGAGATACGAGCAGTACTTC. V is TRBV19 and J is TRBJ2-7; D assignment may be TRBD1 or TRBD2 (5 bases each). CDR1 and CDR2 from the germline V gene are LNHDA and SQIVND (reference sequence). The CDR3 extends over 16 amino acids. V shed 0 bases and J shed 4 bases, with 16 bases lying between them.

V is TRBV11-1 and J is TRBJ2-1; D is perhaps TRBD2 (5 bases). The CDR3 has 14 residues. V was trimmed by 0 bases and J by 8 bases, leaving 11 bases between them. Germline CDR1 SGHAT, CDR2 FQDESV (reference sequence). This CDR3 is CASSLAGIKYEQFF. CDR3 bases: TGTGCCAGCAGCTTAGCCGGGATTAAGTATGAGCAGTTCTTC.

The CDR3 DNA follows: TGTGCCAGCAGATATGGGACAGGGGGCGTCTACGAGCAGTACTTC. Protein product: CASRYGTGGVYEQYF. The chain combines TRBV7-9 with TRBJ2-7, with 12 bases lining up with TRBD1. Trimming removed 6 bases from V and 3 bases from J; junction bases left unmatched: 6. The CDR3 has 15 residues. Looked up from germline, CDR1 is SEHNR and CDR2 is FQNEAQ (reference sequence).

This clone appeared a single time. The rearrangement joins TRBV9 to TRBJ2-7; TRBD2 matches 7 bases. CDR1 is SGDLS, CDR2 YYNGEE, per germline. The V and J ends lost 0 bases and 3 bases, in that order; junction bases with no gene match: 6. The CDR3 totals 15 residues. The CDR3 DNA reads as TGTGCCAGCAGCGTAGGTCGGCTAGCGGTCTACGAGCAGTACTTC. Its translation is CASSVGRLAVYEQYF.

V is TRBV4-3 and J is TRBJ1-2, with TRBD1 matching 10 bases. Trimming cost V 5 bases and J 3 bases; bases outside gene matches: 3. The CDR3 contains 14 residues. Germline loops: CDR1 LGHNA, CDR2 YSLEER. The CDR3 reads CASSYGQGDYGYTF. The CDR3 nucleotides read TGCGCCAGCAGCTACGGACAGGGGGACTATGGCTACACCTTC.

The chain employs TRBV11-2 and TRBJ2-1; 13 positions agree with TRBD2. V trimming: 4 bases; J trimming: 8 bases; junction bases outside the gene matches: 11. Germline assignment: CDR1 SGHAT and CDR2 FQNNGV. The CDR3 length is 17 residues. The CDR3 nucleotides read TGTGCCAGCAGCTCCACCCCACTAGCGGGAGGGGCAGATGAGCAGTTCTTC. Translation gives CASSSTPLAGGADEQFF. The full variable domain, with the rest looked up from reference TRBV11-2 and TRBJ2-1, is EAGVAQSPRYKIIEKRQSVAFWCNPISGHATLYWYQQILGQGPKLLIQFQNNGVVDDSQLPKDRFSAERLKGVDSTLKIQPAKLEDSAVYLCASSSTPLAGGADEQFFGPGTRLTVL.

In regard to this clone: Other DNA sequences in the sample encode the same CDR3. This chain uses TRBV6-1 with TRBJ2-7; TRBD1 or TRBD2 may be the D gene (6 bases each). The CDR3 contains 12 residues. V lost 6 bases and J lost 3, with 9 bases in between. The germline V gene encodes CDR1 MNHNS and CDR2 SASEGT. The CDR3 DNA sequence: TGTGCCAGCAGCGAGGGGGGCTACGAGCAGTACTTC. Translated: CASSEGGYEQYF.

CDR3 in DNA: TGTGCCAGCAGTTACGGGACAGGAGGGGCCGGGGAGCTGTTTTTT. Encoded protein: CASSYGTGGAGELFF. The chain combines TRBV6-5 with TRBJ2-2, with 8 bases matching TRBD1. CDR1 MNHEY and CDR2 SVGAGI come from the germline V gene. The CDR3 is made up of 15 amino acids. Germline trimming cut 2 bases from V and 6 bases from J; bases unmatched to any gene: 5.

The V gene is TRBV10-3, the J gene TRBJ1-5, with D unclear. This CDR3 is 17 amino acids long. V lost 0 bases and J lost 3, with 15 bases in between. The V gene's germline CDR1 is ENHRY and CDR2 SYGVKD. The DNA of the CDR3 is TGTGCCATCAGTGAGTCACTCTCGGACGAGTACAATCAGCCCCAGCATTTT. It is translated as CAISESLSDEYNQPQHF.

The V call is TRBV7-9, the J call TRBJ1-1, with D possibly matching TRBD1 (5 bases). V lost 5 bases, J lost 12 bases, and 28 bases lay in between. Looked up from germline, CDR1 is SEHNR and CDR2 is FQNEAQ (reference sequence). The CDR3 totals 16 residues. The CDR3, as DNA: TGTGCCAGCAGCCCACGCATTTCTGGGGGGGAGACAGAGACTTTCTTT. Translated, it gives CASSPRISGGETETFF.